The next 27 T cell receptor beta chains were all read from a single sample in a study of post-analysis software for immune sequencing data. For these receptors, no antigen is known. Unique molecular identifiers had been added to the TCR beta cDNA libraries. MiXCR, applied by TCRdb to the PCR reads, yields one record per CDR3 protein. The sample lists about 540,000 distinct CDR3 sequences, around 31% occurring once. Study-level points and caveats: Four to six TRBV segments, including TRBV5-6, TRBV5-1 and TRBV20-1, were more frequent in patients than controls.

Sample: blood. The receptors shown here come from a girl aged 2-17 years with multiple sclerosis.

V gene TRBV13 combines with J gene TRBJ1-4; no definite D call. The CDR3 runs 15 residues. The V end lost 5 bases, the J end lost 8 bases, and 18 bases lay between the germline ends. Germline V gives CDR1 PRHDT, CDR2 FYEKMQ (reference sequence). CDR3 amino acids: CASSRLGIVQEKLFF. In DNA form, the CDR3 reads TGTGCCAGCAGCCGTTTGGGGATAGTCCAGGAAAAACTGTTTTTT.

The chain carries TRBV20-1 and TRBJ2-2; 7 bases fit TRBD1. The CDR3 sequence is 14 residues long. Germline CDR1 DFQATT, CDR2 SNEGSKA (reference sequence). The junction had 8 bases not matched to a gene; V was cut back by 6 bases and J by 4 bases. CDR3 sequence: CSAGRQGGTGELFF. The DNA for the CDR3 is TGCAGTGCGGGCAGACAGGGCGGCACCGGGGAGCTGTTTTTT.

This clonotype was seen only once. A much larger clone is a single base away; this may be a read error. The chain carries TRBV6-5 and TRBJ2-5; D is ambiguous. Germline CDR1 is MNHEY and CDR2 is SVGAGI. The CDR3 totals 10 residues. With 0 bases removed from V and 12 bases from J, the gap between germline ends came to 5 bases. The CDR3 nucleotides read TGTGCCAGCAGTTACTCGACGGAGTACTTC. Translating gives CASSYSTEYF.

This clonotype was seen more than once but under ten times. The chain carries TRBV5-6 and TRBJ2-5, with 13 bases identical to TRBD2. This CDR3 is built from 15 residues. Germline V gene lookup returns CDR1 SGHDT and CDR2 YYEEEE. V lost 4 bases and J lost 4; bases outside the gene matches: 4. The CDR3 DNA follows: TGTGCCAGCAGCATAGGACTAGCGGGGGCAGAGACCCAGTACTTC. This sequence encodes CASSIGLAGAETQYF.

The rearrangement links TRBV28 to TRBJ2-1, with D tentatively TRBD1 (5 bases). Germline-derived CDR1 and CDR2 are MDHEN and SYDVKM. The V and J ends lost 7 bases and 3 bases respectively, with 16 bases between them. This CDR3 contains 15 residues. The CDR3 protein is CASMTDLLLYNEQFF. The CDR3 DNA sequence: TGTGCCAGCATGACAGACCTCCTTCTCTACAATGAGCAGTTCTTC.

This sequence joins TRBV7-9 and TRBJ1-1, with a tentative D call TRBD1 (5 bases). The germline V gene encodes CDR1 SEHNR and CDR2 FQNEAQ (reference sequence). V was cut by 5 bases and J by 11 bases, with 18 bases left in between. The CDR3 is made up of 13 amino acids. Written as DNA, the CDR3 is TGTGCCAGCAGCCGATCGGGGGAAGATCGGGCTTTCTTT. Translated, it gives CASSRSGEDRAFF.

The V gene is TRBV5-5, the J gene TRBJ2-3; D might be TRBD1 (6 bases). This CDR3 is 15 amino acids long. Germline V lookup: CDR1 SGHKS, CDR2 YYEKEE (reference sequence). Trimming cost V 4 bases and J 5 bases, with 17 bases left between them. CDR3 sequence: CASSKDSTWGDTQYF. As DNA, the CDR3 is TGTGCCAGCAGCAAGGACAGTACCTGGGGAGATACGCAGTATTTT.

This clonotype was seen more than once but under ten times. This chain uses TRBV7-9 with TRBJ2-3; either TRBD1 or TRBD2 may fit D (5 bases each). With 6 bases removed from V and 5 bases from J, the gap between germline ends came to 18 bases. CDR3 length: 15 amino acids. Germline values: CDR1 SEHNR, CDR2 FQNEAQ (reference sequence). This chain's CDR3 is CASRDRDRQIDTQYF. The CDR3 DNA reads TGTGCCAGCAGGGACCGGGACCGCCAGATAGATACGCAGTATTTT.

This chain links TRBV27 with TRBJ2-5; 9 nucleotides agree with TRBD1. The V gene's germline CDR1 is MNHEY and CDR2 SMNVEV (reference sequence). This CDR3 spans 16 amino acids. Germline trimming cut 5 bases from V and 5 bases from J; bases unmatched to any gene: 12. Written as DNA, the CDR3 is TGTGCCAGCAGTCATCTAGGACAGGGGCCTTGGGAGACCCAGTACTTC. Translating it yields CASSHLGQGPWETQYF.

This clonotype was recorded a few times. The genes are TRBV6-5 and TRBJ1-2; 7 bases align to TRBD1. V lost 7 bases and J lost 1; bases outside the gene matches: 12. This CDR3 is built from 16 residues. The germline V gene encodes CDR1 MNHEY and CDR2 SVGAGI. The chain's CDR3 is CASTRTGDRINYGYTF. The CDR3 coding sequence is TGTGCCAGCACTAGGACAGGAGATCGCATTAACTATGGCTACACCTTC.

The V call is TRBV12-3 or TRBV12-4, the J call TRBJ2-7, with 11 bases aligning to TRBD2. V lost 6 bases to trimming and J lost 9 bases; unmatched junction nucleotides: 7. This CDR3 is 13 amino acids long. The CDR3 loop reads CASRALAGGLQYF. CDR3 DNA sequence: TGTGCCAGCAGGGCGCTAGCGGGAGGTTTGCAGTACTTC.

The V call is TRBV11-1, the J call TRBJ2-5; possibly TRBD1 for D (6 bases). The CDR3 extends over 12 amino acids. V gave up 9 bases and J gave up 0 bases, with 8 bases separating them. Germline CDR1 SGHAT, CDR2 FQDESV (reference sequence). The CDR3 nucleotides read TGTGCCAGTCAGGGGCACCAAGAGACCCAGTACTTC. Its protein is CASQGHQETQYF.

This clonotype was seen more than once but under ten times. The rearrangement joins TRBV20-1 to TRBJ1-1, with D tentatively TRBD1 (6 bases). Trimming took off 6 bases at V and 3 bases at J, with 14 bases between the two ends. The germline V gene encodes CDR1 DFQATT and CDR2 SNEGSKA (reference sequence). The CDR3 is 13 amino acids. CDR3 region: CSAPLRGYTEAFF. CDR3 in DNA: TGCAGTGCCCCCCTCAGGGGATACACTGAAGCTTTCTTT.

This clonotype has only a few counts. The CDR3 sequence is CASSRGLAGSNEQFF. The CDR3 DNA reads TGTGCCAGCAGTCGCGGACTAGCGGGGAGTAATGAGCAGTTCTTC. The chain carries TRBV12-3 or TRBV12-4 and TRBJ2-1; 12 bases agree with TRBD2. This CDR3 has 15 residues. The V and J ends lost 5 bases and 7 bases, in that order; junction bases with no gene match: 6.

This clonotype was found many times. The chain is built from TRBV6-5 and TRBJ2-4; TRBD2 aligns across 8 bases. V shed 6 bases and J 1 base; nucleotides not matched to a gene: 5. Germline CDR1 is MNHEY and CDR2 is SVGAGI. CDR3 size: 15 residues. The CDR3 DNA reads as TGTGCCAGCAGACCCATAGCGGGGGCCAAAAACATTCAGTACTTC. This translates into CASRPIAGAKNIQYF.

The rearrangement joins TRBV6-5 to TRBJ2-5; D gene unclear. The V gene's germline CDR1 is MNHEY and CDR2 SVGAGI. The V end was cut by 0 bases, the J end by 2 bases, with 13 bases between. This CDR3 spans 16 amino acids. CDR3 sequence reads: CASSYSLAAGQETQYF. As DNA, the CDR3 is TGTGCCAGCAGTTACTCGTTAGCAGCAGGACAAGAGACCCAGTACTTC.

The chain has TRBV5-1 and TRBJ2-7; 7 bases are a match to TRBD1. The CDR3 is 16 residues long. Looked up from germline, CDR1 is SGHRS and CDR2 is YFSETQ. V trimming: 1 base; J trimming: 2 bases; junction bases outside the gene matches: 9. CDR3 sequence: CASSLTAGGFAYEQYF. For the CDR3, the DNA is TGCGCCAGCAGCTTGACGGCAGGGGGTTTCGCCTACGAGCAGTACTTC. The full variable domain, with the rest looked up from reference TRBV5-1 and TRBJ2-7, is KAGVTQTPRYLIKTRGQQVTLSCSPISGHRSVSWYQQTPGQGLQFLFEYFSETQRNKGNFPGRFSGRQFSNSRSEMNVSTLELGDSALYLCASSLTAGGFAYEQYFGPGTRLTVT.

This clonotype was counted between two and nine times. The chain couples TRBV9 to TRBJ1-6; D remains ambiguous. The V end lost 4 bases, the J end lost 1 base, and 9 bases lay between the germline ends. The germline V gene encodes CDR1 SGDLS and CDR2 YYNGEE. CDR3 length: 15 amino acids. CDR3 nucleotides: TGTGCCAGCAGCTCCCGGGAGTCCTATAATTCACCCCTCCACTTT. Translating it yields CASSSRESYNSPLHF.

The table lists this clonotype with a few counts. The chain combines TRBV7-2 with TRBJ2-7; 7 bases map to TRBD1. The CDR3 consists of 15 residues. The trim removed 1 base at V and 2 bases at J, leaving 5 bases unmatched. Germline V gene sequence: CDR1 SGHTA, CDR2 FQGNSA. In nucleotides, the CDR3 is TGTGCCAGCAGCTTAGTGTGGGACAGCACCTACGAGCAGTACTTC. This gives the protein CASSLVWDSTYEQYF. Together with reference TRBV7-2 and TRBJ2-7, the CDR3 gives the full variable domain: GAGVSQSPSNKVTEKGKDVELRCDPISGHTALYWYRQSLGQGLEFLIYFQGNSAPDKSGLPSDRFSAERTGGSVSTLTIQRTQQEDSAVYLCASSLVWDSTYEQYFGPGTRLTVT.

This clonotype was counted only a few times. V usage is TRBV3-1 and J usage is TRBJ2-5, with D possibly TRBD1 on 6 matching bases. V dropped 0 bases and J dropped 1 base, with 12 bases sitting between them. The V gene's germline CDR1 is LGHDT and CDR2 YNNKEL (reference sequence). CDR3 size: 16 residues. This CDR3 is CASSQEGAQLQETQYF. CDR3 nucleotides: TGTGCCAGCAGCCAAGAGGGGGCACAGCTCCAAGAGACCCAGTACTTC.

This clonotype occurred a few times. The chain links TRBV18 to TRBJ1-2; the match to TRBD1 covers 11 bases. The CDR3 covers 16 residues. The junction had 7 bases not matched to a gene; V was cut back by 2 bases and J by 5 bases. Germline-derived CDR1 and CDR2 are KGHSH and LQKENI. The CDR3 sequence: CASSPNGQGAGYGYTF. The CDR3 bases are TGTGCCAGCTCACCAAACGGACAGGGGGCCGGGTATGGCTACACCTTC. Based on the CDR3 plus reference TRBV18 and TRBJ1-2, the full variable domain is NAGVMQNPRHLVRRRGQEARLRCSPMKGHSHVYWYRQLPEEGLKFMVYLQKENIIDESGMPKERFSAEFPKEGPSILRIQQVVRGDSAAYFCASSPNGQGAGYGYTFGSGTRLTVV.

As concerns this clonotype: This is likely a read error, given that the CDR3 carries no conserved phenylalanine or tryptophan at its end. The J gene is TRBJ1-2, the V gene TRBV12-3 or TRBV12-4; 7 nucleotides line up with TRBD1. The CDR3 extends over 14 amino acids. V was pared by 6 bases and J by 7 bases, with 11 bases of the junction left unmatched. The CDR3 here is CASSPQGVMGGYTV. The DNA of the CDR3 is TGTGCCAGCAGCCCTCAGGGGGTTATGGGTGGCTACACCGTC.

This clonotype was detected a few times. This sequence joins TRBV5-1 and TRBJ2-5; D perhaps matches TRBD1 (6 bases). V was clipped by 1 base and J by 5 bases, with 9 bases between them. This CDR3 is built from 13 residues. Germline V CDR1 and CDR2: SGHRS, YFSETQ. This CDR3 is CASSLTGSETQYF. The CDR3 coding sequence is TGCGCCAGCAGCTTGACAGGGTCTGAGACCCAGTACTTC.

The count of this clonotype is one. The chain joins TRBV7-8 to TRBJ1-2; D gene ambiguous. This CDR3 has 13 amino acids. Germline loops: CDR1 SGHVS, CDR2 FQNEAQ. V was pared by 6 bases and J by 8 bases, with 16 bases between. The CDR3 sequence: CASSPLSAAGYTF. CDR3 DNA sequence: TGTGCCAGCAGTCCCCTCTCAGCTGCCGGCTACACCTTC. Full variable domain (remainder filled in from reference TRBV7-8 and TRBJ1-2): GAGVSQSPRYKVAKRGQDVALRCDPISGHVSLFWYQQALGQGPEFLTYFQNEAQLDKSGLPSDRFFAERPEGSVSTLKIQRTQQEDSAVYLCASSPLSAAGYTFGSGTRLTVV.

This rearrangement joins TRBV5-1 to TRBJ2-1; D might be TRBD1 (6 bases). The germline V and J ends were trimmed by 3 bases and 0 bases, with 13 bases remaining between them. The CDR3 loop spans 16 amino acids. The germline V gene encodes CDR1 SGHRS and CDR2 YFSETQ. The CDR3 DNA reads as TGCGCCAGCAGCTCAGAAACAGGGAGCTCCTACAATGAGCAGTTCTTC. Protein sequence: CASSSETGSSYNEQFF.

There are a few counts of this clonotype. The gene calls are TRBV7-6 and TRBJ2-3, with 8 bases that match TRBD2. V was pared by 5 bases and J by 6 bases, with 13 bases of the junction left unmatched. Germline V gene data show CDR1 as SGHVS and CDR2 as FNYEAQ. The CDR3 has 16 residues. CDR3 coding DNA: TGTGCCAGCAGCCCCCAACCGGGGGGGCCCGTTGATACGCAGTATTTT. Its translation is CASSPQPGGPVDTQYF.

This clonotype has only a few counts. The chain uses TRBV15 and TRBJ2-1, with D possibly matching TRBD1 (5 bases). The CDR3 contains 16 residues. The germline CDR1 and CDR2 sequences are LNHNV and YYDKDF (reference sequence). V lost 0 bases and J 4 bases, leaving 13 bases between the germline ends. The CDR3 loop reads CATSRDQDTLYNEQFF. The DNA of the CDR3 is TGTGCCACCAGCAGAGATCAGGACACTCTTTACAATGAGCAGTTCTTC.